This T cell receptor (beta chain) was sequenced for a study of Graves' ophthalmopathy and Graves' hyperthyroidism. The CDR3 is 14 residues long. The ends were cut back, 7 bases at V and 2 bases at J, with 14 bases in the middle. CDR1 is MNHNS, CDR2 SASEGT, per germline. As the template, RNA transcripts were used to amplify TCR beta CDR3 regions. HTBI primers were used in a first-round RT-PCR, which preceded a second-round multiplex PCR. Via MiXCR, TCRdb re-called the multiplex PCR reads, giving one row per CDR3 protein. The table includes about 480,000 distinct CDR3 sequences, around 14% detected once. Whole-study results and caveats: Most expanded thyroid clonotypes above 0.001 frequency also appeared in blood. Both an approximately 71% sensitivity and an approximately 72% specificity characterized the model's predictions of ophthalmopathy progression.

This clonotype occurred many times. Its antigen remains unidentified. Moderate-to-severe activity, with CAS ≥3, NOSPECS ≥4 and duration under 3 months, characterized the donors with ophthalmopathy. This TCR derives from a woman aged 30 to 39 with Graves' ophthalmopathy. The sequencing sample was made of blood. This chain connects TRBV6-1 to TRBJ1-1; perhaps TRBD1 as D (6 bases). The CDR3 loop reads CASTRGRDNTEAFF. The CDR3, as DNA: TGTGCCAGCACTCGGGGGCGAGATAACACTGAAGCTTTCTTT.